These 18 T cell receptor beta chains were sequenced from one sample in a study of memory CD4+ T cells and cytomegalovirus serostatus. Single viable CD3+CD4+CD8-CD45RO+ cells were sorted as the memory CD4+ T cells. TCRdb keeps only in-frame clones here, not all; method: immunoSEQ multiplex PCR. The sample includes approximately 47,000 clones, 75% to 85% seen only once; the top ten take nearly 0.95%. The sequencing input was memory CD4+ T cells from blood. Every receptor here comes from an adult in good health and CMV-seronegative.

The J gene is TRBJ2-5, the V gene TRBV19; D unresolved. The CDR3 loop spans 14 amino acids. Per the germline V gene, CDR1 is LNHDA and CDR2 is SQIVND (reference sequence). V lost 1 base, J lost 2 bases, and 8 bases lay in between. This chain's CDR3 is CASSIVGKQETQYF. The CDR3 DNA reads TGTGCCAGTAGTATAGTAGGCAAACAAGAGACCCAGTACTTC.

The rearrangement joins TRBV6-1 to TRBJ1-5; 7 bases align to TRBD1. The CDR3 covers 14 residues. J lost 1 base, V lost 4 bases, and 1 base had no gene match. CDR1 is MNHNS, CDR2 SASEGT, per germline. The CDR3 DNA is TGTGCCAGCAGTGCACAGGGGAGCAATCAGCCCCAGCATTTT. Amino acids: CASSAQGSNQPQHF.

Only a few counts were recorded for this clone. The V gene is TRBV27, the J gene TRBJ2-1; no clear D gene. The germline V gene has CDR1 MNHEY and CDR2 SMNVEV (reference sequence). Trimming shortened V by 6 bases and J by 6 bases, and 15 bases separated the two germline ends. The CDR3 totals 14 residues. The CDR3 DNA sequence: TGTGCCAGCAGCGCTCCCCAGACGGGCAATGAGCAGTTCTTC. This translates into CASSAPQTGNEQFF.

V usage is TRBV4-2 and J usage is TRBJ1-5; D remains ambiguous. This CDR3 has 13 amino acids. In germline, CDR1 is LGHNA, CDR2 YNFKEQ. Trimming removed 2 bases from V and 6 bases from J, with 8 bases in between. The CDR3, as DNA: TGTGCCAGCAGCCAATCTCAAGCTCAGCCCCAGCATTTT. This encodes CASSQSQAQPQHF.

The chain carries TRBV5-4 and TRBJ1-1, with 9 bases matching TRBD1. V gave up 4 bases and J gave up 5 bases; unmatched junction bases: 6. The V gene's germline CDR1 is SGHNT and CDR2 YYREEE (reference sequence). The CDR3 loop spans 14 amino acids. CDR3 bases: TGTGCCAGCAGCGTGGACAGGGGAGTAACTGAAGCTTTCTTT. This encodes CASSVDRGVTEAFF. Based on the CDR3 plus reference TRBV5-4 and TRBJ1-1, the full variable domain is ETGVTQSPTHLIKTRGQQVTLRCSSQSGHNTVSWYQQALGQGPQFIFQYYREEENGRGNFPPRFSGLQFPNYSSELNVNALELDDSALYLCASSVDRGVTEAFFGQGTRLTVV.

Only one count was recorded for this clone. The gene calls are TRBV14 and TRBJ1-4; no reliable D call. This CDR3 is built from 17 residues. Germline V gives CDR1 SGHDN, CDR2 FVKESK. The ends were cut back, 1 base at V and 8 bases at J, with 20 bases in the middle. The chain's CDR3 is CASSQGGFGSSVEKLFF. CDR3 nucleotide sequence: TGTGCCAGCAGCCAAGGTGGGTTCGGAAGCTCGGTGGAAAAACTGTTTTTT.

The rearrangement uses TRBV30 and TRBJ1-2; D call uncertain. This CDR3 comprises 13 residues. The germline V gene encodes CDR1 GTSNPN and CDR2 SVGIG (reference sequence). V gave up 0 bases and J gave up 4 bases, with 9 bases separating them. CDR3 region: CAWSVEPLYGYTF. In nucleotides, the CDR3 is TGTGCCTGGAGTGTAGAGCCGCTCTATGGCTACACCTTC. Full variable domain (rest looked up from reference TRBV30 and TRBJ1-2): SQTIHQWPATLVQPVGSPLSLECTVEGTSNPNLYWYRQAAGRGLQLLFYSVGIGQISSEVPQNLSASRPQDRQFILSSKKLLLSDSGFYLCAWSVEPLYGYTFGSGTRLTVV.

This rearrangement joins TRBV10-2 to TRBJ1-3; 10 nucleotides agree with TRBD1. Germline-derived CDR1 and CDR2 are WSHSY and SAAADI. This CDR3 contains 17 residues. J gave up 2 bases and V 3 bases, and 7 bases lay outside the gene matches. CDR3 DNA sequence: TGCGCCAGCAGTGATCCCCCGGGACAGGGGACTGGAAACACCATATATTTT. Amino acid sequence: CASSDPPGQGTGNTIYF.

V usage is TRBV28 and J usage is TRBJ2-1, with 16 bases that match TRBD2. The CDR3 contains 16 residues. With V trimmed by 7 bases and J by 8 bases, 8 bases remained unmatched. From germline, CDR1 is MDHEN and CDR2 SYDVKM. CDR3 amino acids: CASNPPGLAGGHEQFF. The DNA for the CDR3 is TGTGCCAGCAACCCCCCGGGACTAGCGGGGGGGCATGAGCAGTTCTTC. Full variable domain (rest looked up from reference TRBV28 and TRBJ2-1): DVKVTQSSRYLVKRTGEKVFLECVQDMDHENMFWYRQDPGLGLRLIYFSYDVKMKEKGDIPEGYSVSREKKERFSLILESASTNQTSMYLCASNPPGLAGGHEQFFGPGTRLTVL.

The chain has TRBV5-1 and TRBJ1-2; 9 bases line up with TRBD1. This CDR3 is 15 amino acids long. CDR1 is SGHRS and CDR2 is YFSETQ in the germline V gene. The V gene end was trimmed by 4 bases and the J gene end by 3 bases; junction bases not matched to a gene: 7. In DNA, the CDR3 is TGCGCCAGCAGCCTGGGACAGGGCGGGGACTATGGCTACACCTTC. Encoded protein: CASSLGQGGDYGYTF.

The chain uses TRBV27 and TRBJ2-7, with a possible D match to TRBD2 (6 bases). V lost 6 bases to trimming and J lost 1 base, with 19 bases between them. The germline V gene encodes CDR1 MNHEY and CDR2 SMNVEV (reference sequence). The CDR3 consists of 16 residues. The CDR3 spells CASSPSTGSRSYEQYF. The CDR3 nucleotides are TGTGCCAGCAGCCCGTCTACCGGGAGCCGATCCTACGAGCAGTACTTC.

The chain uses TRBV28 and TRBJ1-2, with 8 nucleotides matching TRBD1. This CDR3 contains 14 residues. Trimming cost V 3 bases and J 8 bases; bases outside gene matches: 8. Germline V lookup: CDR1 MDHEN, CDR2 SYDVKM. CDR3 DNA sequence: TGTGCCAGCAGTTTCCAGGGGGCGTTGGAGGGCTACACCTTC. Translation gives CASSFQGALEGYTF.

The chain carries TRBV6-5 and TRBJ1-4; D not certain. The CDR3 is 13 amino acids. Trimming took 0 bases from V and 7 from J, leaving 6 bases between them. The V gene's germline CDR1 is MNHEY and CDR2 SVGAGI. CDR3 sequence reads: CASSYSFSEKLFF. CDR3 in DNA: TGTGCCAGCAGTTACTCCTTTAGTGAAAAACTGTTTTTT.

This clone was seen a few times. This sequence joins TRBV4-2 and TRBJ1-1; TRBD1 might be the D (6 bases). Trimming took off 4 bases at V and 1 base at J, with 25 bases between the two ends. Germline values: CDR1 LGHNA, CDR2 YNFKEQ. CDR3 size: 19 residues. The CDR3, as DNA: TGTGCCAGCAGCCCCCCACATGGGGCAGGGGCCAGGGGGAACACTGAAGCTTTCTTT. Its protein product is CASSPPHGAGARGNTEAFF.

V and J are TRBV2 and TRBJ2-7, with D perhaps TRBD1 (5 bases). The CDR3 spans 12 residues. Germline CDR1 reads SNHLY; CDR2 reads FYNNEI. Trimming removed 4 bases from V and 3 bases from J, with 7 bases in between. The CDR3 region is CASSGQGYEQYF. Written as DNA, the CDR3 is TGTGCCAGCAGTGGGCAGGGCTACGAGCAGTACTTC.

The chain links TRBV2 to TRBJ2-3, with TRBD1 matching 7 bases. V dropped 6 bases and J dropped 2; count of bases not matched to a gene: 8. Germline V CDR1 and CDR2: SNHLY, FYNNEI. This CDR3 region has 15 residues. CDR3 nucleotides: TGTGCCAGCAGCCGAATGACAGGGAACACAGATACGCAGTATTTT. Protein: CASSRMTGNTDTQYF. Variable domain in full (rest from reference TRBV2 and TRBJ2-3): EPEVTQTPSHQVTQMGQEVILRCVPISNHLYFYWYRQILGQKVEFLVSFYNNEISEKSEIFDDQFSVERPDGSNFTLKIRSTKLEDSAMYFCASSRMTGNTDTQYFGPGTRLTVL.

The V gene is TRBV7-3, the J gene TRBJ1-2, with D unclear. The germline CDR1 and CDR2 sequences are SGHTA and FQGTGA. V gave up 2 bases and J gave up 4 bases, with 8 bases separating them. This CDR3 comprises 13 residues. CDR3 nucleotide sequence: TGTGCCAGCAGCTTAGGTGGACCCTATGGCTACACCTTC. It codes for CASSLGGPYGYTF.

This chain uses TRBV4-3 with TRBJ1-2, with D unresolved. V was pared by 4 bases and J by 4 bases, with 16 bases between. This CDR3 is 15 amino acids long. Germline lookup yields CDR1 LGHNA and CDR2 YSLEER. The CDR3 region has the DNA TGCGCCAGCAGCCGATCCGTGGACGTAGGCTATGGCTACACCTTC. Translated, it gives CASSRSVDVGYGYTF.